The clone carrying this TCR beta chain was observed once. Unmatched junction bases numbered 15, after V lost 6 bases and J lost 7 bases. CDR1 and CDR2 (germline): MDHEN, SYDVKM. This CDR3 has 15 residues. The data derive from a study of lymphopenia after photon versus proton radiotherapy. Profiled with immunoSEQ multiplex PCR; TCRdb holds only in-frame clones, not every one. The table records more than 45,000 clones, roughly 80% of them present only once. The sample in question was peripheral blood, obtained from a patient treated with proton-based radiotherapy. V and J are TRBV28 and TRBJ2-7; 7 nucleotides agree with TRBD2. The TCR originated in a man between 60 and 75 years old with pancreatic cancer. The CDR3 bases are TGTGCCAGCAGCCCCCTGGGGAGGGAACAAGGGGAGCAGTACTTC. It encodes CASSPLGREQGEQYF.